This note documents a single T cell receptor (beta chain) sequence. The Seattle site enrolled patients during active infection and followed them longitudinally. Using immunoSEQ multiplex PCR, the repertoire was profiled, and TCRdb retains in-frame clones only, with some absent. This sample has around 200,000 clones; roughly nine tenths occur once, and the top ten carry approximately 9.9%. These data belong to a study of blood T cell repertoires in COVID-19. About the study: Sample material is recorded as cDNA or gDNA derived from T cells, B-cell-depleted T cells, or PBMCs.

The material sequenced was peripheral blood. The receptor's source is a woman aged 60 to 75 with COVID-19, enrolled during active disease.

The CDR3 protein is CASSQEGLTNEKLFF. The DNA for the CDR3 is TGCGCCAGCAGCCAAGAGGGCCTAACTAATGAAAAACTGTTTTTT. The chain has TRBV4-3 and TRBJ1-4; D is undetermined. Deletions cut 0 bases from V and 1 base from J, with 6 bases between. Germline-derived CDR1 and CDR2 are LGHNA and YSLEER. CDR3 length: 15 amino acids.